These 20 T cell receptor beta chains came from one sample sequenced in a study of shared clonotypes between healthy human individuals. Generated by immunoSEQ multiplex PCR, the TCRdb table keeps only in-frame clones and is missing some. This table has about 2.4 million clones, more than 85% appearing once. The sample taken for sequencing was naive CD4+ T cells from PBMCs. Described subset: CD45RA+ positively selected. The receptors originated from a young man in good health. Some clones in this sample may be carry-over from other donors' samples.

The chain joins TRBV6-1 to TRBJ2-7; D possibly corresponds to TRBD2 (6 bases). Between the trimmed V and J ends, which lost 6 bases and 9 bases, there was a span of 15 bases. Looked up from germline, CDR1 is MNHNS and CDR2 is SASEGT. The CDR3 sequence is 12 residues long. The CDR3 DNA reads TGTGCCAGCAGCCTGGGAGGTTCAGGGCAGTACTTC. Translation gives CASSLGGSGQYF.

The rearrangement joins TRBV7-2 to TRBJ1-2, with TRBD1 matching over 7 bases. CDR3 length: 15 residues. The ends lost 5 bases at V and 4 bases at J; junction bases unmatched: 10. Per the germline V gene, CDR1 is SGHTA and CDR2 is FQGNSA. DNA of the CDR3: TGTGCCAGCAGCGCAAGAAGGGGGCAAGGCTATGGCTACACCTTC. It specifies CASSARRGQGYGYTF.

The chain is built from TRBV2 and TRBJ1-2, with 7 bases aligning to TRBD1. The CDR3 consists of 13 residues. The germline CDR1 and CDR2 sequences are SNHLY and FYNNEI. With 9 bases clipped from V and 5 bases from J, the junction kept 9 bases outside the gene matches. The CDR3 nucleotides are TGTGCCAGTGGGAACCGGGACAGTTATGGCTACACCTTC. This translates into CASGNRDSYGYTF.

V is TRBV5-1 and J is TRBJ1-1; 7 bases match TRBD1. V was clipped by 3 bases and J by 5 bases; unmatched bases: 7. Germline V gives CDR1 SGHRS, CDR2 YFSETQ. The CDR3 spans 14 residues. The CDR3 sequence: CASSYLTGMTEAFF. The CDR3 DNA sequence: TGCGCCAGCAGCTACCTGACAGGGATGACTGAAGCTTTCTTT.

On this clone itself: The sample has other DNA sequences that encode this CDR3 too. The chain is built from TRBV5-1 and TRBJ2-1, with 8 nucleotides matching TRBD2. CDR3 length: 15 amino acids. CDR1 is SGHRS, CDR2 YFSETQ, per germline. The V and J ends lost 3 bases and 2 bases, in that order; junction bases with no gene match: 4. The CDR3 nucleotides are TGCGCCAGCAGCTCCACTAGCGGTCCCTACAATGAGCAGTTCTTC. This gives the protein CASSSTSGPYNEQFF.

V and J are TRBV29-1 and TRBJ2-5; TRBD2 agrees at 11 bases. Germline-derived CDR1 and CDR2 are SQVTM and ANQGSEA. V shed 7 bases, J shed 0 bases, and the junction held 7 bases outside the gene matches. CDR3 size: 15 residues. In DNA form, the CDR3 reads TGCAGCGGCGGGAGGACTAGCGGGTACCAAGAGACCCAGTACTTC. Translation: CSGGRTSGYQETQYF.

The rearrangement joins TRBV6-6 to TRBJ2-7, with D perhaps matching TRBD1 (6 bases). Germline loops: CDR1 MNHNY, CDR2 SVGAGI (reference sequence). V shed 7 bases and J shed 1 base, with 14 bases lying between them. This CDR3 is built from 14 residues. The CDR3, as DNA: TGTGCCAGCACCAAGAACAGGGATTCCTACGAGCAGTACTTC. Residues: CASTKNRDSYEQYF.

This clone is a singleton in its sample. This chain uses TRBV28 with TRBJ2-7; no clear D. Trimming took off 3 bases at V and 2 bases at J, with 11 bases between the two ends. Germline V lookup: CDR1 MDHEN, CDR2 SYDVKM. This CDR3 region has 14 residues. CDR3 region: CASSFGEIPYEQYF. CDR3 DNA sequence: TGTGCCAGCAGTTTTGGCGAAATTCCCTACGAGCAGTACTTC.

The CDR3 here is CASSLEGSLGYGYTF. For the CDR3, the DNA is TGCGCCAGCAGCTTGGAGGGCAGCCTAGGCTATGGCTACACCTTC. The chain couples TRBV5-1 to TRBJ1-2; D not certain. V was clipped by 0 bases and J by 4 bases, with 13 bases between them. Per the germline V gene, CDR1 is SGHRS and CDR2 is YFSETQ. CDR3 length: 15 amino acids.

The chain carries TRBV6-5 and TRBJ1-1; 7 nucleotides align to TRBD1. Trimming at V came to 6 bases and at J to 0 bases, leaving 7 bases not matched to a gene. Germline CDR1 reads MNHEY; CDR2 reads SVGAGI. The CDR3 totals 15 residues. CDR3 sequence reads: CASRLQGTMNTEAFF. The CDR3 region has the DNA TGTGCCAGCAGGCTACAGGGGACAATGAACACTGAAGCTTTCTTT.

This clone has a single count. V and J are TRBV5-1 and TRBJ2-1; the D gene is possibly TRBD2 (5 bases). Germline-derived CDR1 and CDR2 are SGHRS and YFSETQ. The CDR3 loop spans 15 amino acids. V was clipped by 5 bases and J by 2 bases, with 14 bases between them. CDR3 nucleotides: TGCGCCAGCAGGGAGAGCGGTTCGACCTACAATGAGCAGTTCTTC. Its protein product is CASRESGSTYNEQFF.

Turning to this clone: The sample has other DNA sequences that encode this CDR3 too. The chain has TRBV18 and TRBJ1-3, with a possible D match to TRBD1 (5 bases). There are 15 residues in the CDR3. The germline gives CDR1 KGHSH, CDR2 LQKENI. Trimming left V 2 bases short and J 0 bases short, with 8 bases between. Written as DNA, the CDR3 is TGTGCCAGCTCACCAACAGGCCGCTCTGGAAACACCATATATTTT. Amino acid sequence: CASSPTGRSGNTIYF.

The J gene is TRBJ2-7, the V gene TRBV5-5; the match to TRBD2 covers 11 bases. Trimming at V came to 4 bases and at J to 2 bases, leaving 8 bases not matched to a gene. The CDR3 has 16 residues. Germline V gene data show CDR1 as SGHKS and CDR2 as YYEKEE (reference sequence). The CDR3, as DNA: TGTGCCAGCAGCCGGGGGACTAGCGGAGATACCTACGAGCAGTACTTC. It codes for CASSRGTSGDTYEQYF.

This sequence joins TRBV6-1 and TRBJ2-1, with TRBD2 as a possible D gene (6 bases). From germline, CDR1 is MNHNS and CDR2 SASEGT. V gave up 6 bases and J gave up 0 bases, with 12 bases separating them. The CDR3 is 15 residues long. The CDR3 sequence: CASREIAASYNEQFF. The CDR3 nucleotides are TGTGCCAGCAGGGAAATAGCGGCCTCCTACAATGAGCAGTTCTTC.

The chain uses TRBV29-1 and TRBJ2-3; TRBD2 matches at 12 bases. The trim removed 4 bases at V and 4 bases at J, leaving 3 bases unmatched. The CDR3 consists of 14 residues. The V gene's germline CDR1 is SQVTM and CDR2 ANQGSEA. The CDR3 region is CSVVTSGSADTQYF. Written as DNA, the CDR3 is TGCAGCGTTGTGACTAGCGGGAGTGCAGATACGCAGTATTTT.

This chain links TRBV9 with TRBJ2-2; TRBD2 aligns across 9 bases. V lost 5 bases to trimming and J lost 6 bases; unmatched junction nucleotides: 5. Germline-derived CDR1 and CDR2 are SGDLS and YYNGEE. This CDR3 is 14 amino acids long. The CDR3 spells CASRERTSAGELFF. In nucleotides, the CDR3 is TGTGCCAGCAGGGAGAGGACTAGCGCCGGGGAGCTGTTTTTT.

The V gene is TRBV9, the J gene TRBJ2-2, with D hard to call. V was trimmed by 5 bases and J by 4 bases, leaving 9 bases between them. This CDR3 is 13 amino acids long. Germline lookup yields CDR1 SGDLS and CDR2 YYNGEE. The CDR3 DNA sequence: TGTGCCAGCAGACCGACGCCCACCGGGGAGCTGTTTTTT. As protein: CASRPTPTGELFF.

This sequence joins TRBV7-9 and TRBJ2-3; TRBD2 might be the D (6 bases). Trimming shortened V by 5 bases and J by 9 bases, and 12 bases separated the two germline ends. CDR3 size: 12 residues. The germline V gene has CDR1 SEHNR and CDR2 FQNEAQ (reference sequence). Here the CDR3 DNA reads TGTGCCAGCAGCCCGCAGGGAGGCACGCAGTATTTT. Translated: CASSPQGGTQYF. Drawing the rest from reference TRBV7-9 and TRBJ2-3, the complete variable domain is DTGVSQNPRHKITKRGQNVTFRCDPISEHNRLYWYRQTLGQGPEFLTYFQNEAQLEKSRLLSDRFSAERPKGSFSTLEIQRTEQGDSAMYLCASSPQGGTQYFGPGTRLTVL.

The chain is built from TRBV5-8 and TRBJ2-1, with unresolved D. The germline gives CDR1 SGHTS, CDR2 YDEGEE. Trimming cost V 4 bases and J 5 bases, with 16 bases left between them. This CDR3 has 15 amino acids. The CDR3 DNA reads as TGTGCCAGCAGCCGATTTTTTGGAGTGAACAATGAGCAGTTCTTC. Translation: CASSRFFGVNNEQFF.

This chain connects TRBV5-4 to TRBJ1-1; D possibly corresponds to TRBD1 (6 bases). V lost 0 bases, J lost 5 bases, and 14 bases lay in between. Germline V gene data show CDR1 as SGHNT and CDR2 as YYREEE (reference sequence). This CDR3 is 15 amino acids long. The CDR3 bases are TGTGCCAGCAGCTTGGAGTGGGGGCGGATAACTGAAGCTTTCTTT. It yields the protein CASSLEWGRITEAFF.